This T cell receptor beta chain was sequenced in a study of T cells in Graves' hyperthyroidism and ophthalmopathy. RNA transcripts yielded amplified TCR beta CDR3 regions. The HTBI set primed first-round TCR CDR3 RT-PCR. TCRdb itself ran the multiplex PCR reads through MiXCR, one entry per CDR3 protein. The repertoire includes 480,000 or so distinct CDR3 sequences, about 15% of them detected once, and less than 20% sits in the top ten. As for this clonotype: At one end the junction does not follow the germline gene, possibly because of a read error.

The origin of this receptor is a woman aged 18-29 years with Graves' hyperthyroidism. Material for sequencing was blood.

For the CDR3, the DNA is TGCGCCAGCAGCCAAGGGACTAGCGGGGACTACGAGCAGTACTTC. Translation: CASSQGTSGDYEQYF. V and J are TRBV6-1 and TRBJ2-7; 13 bases fit TRBD2. The CDR3 spans 15 residues. Per germline, CDR1 MNHNS and CDR2 SASEGT.